The 9 T cell receptor beta chains below all came from one sample that was sequenced in a study of spatial heterogeneity in lung cancer. Time point described: sample taken at primary tumor resection. Tumor, nontumor lung or frozen PBMC supplied whole RNA that was sequenced unsorted. Using its own MiXCR run on the 5' RACE reads, TCRdb lists one record per CDR3 protein. The table records more than 10,000 distinct CDR3 sequences, around 4.2% of them present only once. This sample comprised PBMCs, obtained at surgery. Receptor source: a male donor with early-stage non-small cell lung cancer.

There are a few counts of this clonotype. This beta chain slipped into a library made for alpha chains as a stray read, so its size is not meaningful. This chain links TRBV13 with TRBJ2-3; D ambiguous. This CDR3 contains 16 residues. Looked up from germline, CDR1 is PRHDT and CDR2 is FYEKMQ (reference sequence). Trimming took off 5 bases at V and 0 bases at J, with 15 bases between the two ends. CDR3 protein: CASSRSTASSTDTQYF. The DNA for the CDR3 is TGTGCCAGCAGCCGGTCGACGGCCTCTAGCACAGATACGCAGTATTTT. Variable domain in full (rest from reference TRBV13 and TRBJ2-3): AAGVIQSPRHLIKEKRETATLKCYPIPRHDTVYWYQQGPGQDPQFLISFYEKMQSDKGSIPDRFSAQQFSDYHSELNMSSLELGDSALYFCASSRSTASSTDTQYFGPGTRLTVL.

Ten or more counts support this clonotype. This beta chain turned up in a library designed for alpha chains; as an off-target read, its abundance says little. V is TRBV28 and J is TRBJ2-7, with TRBD2 matching 7 bases. Germline CDR1 and CDR2: MDHEN and SYDVKM. This CDR3 is 12 amino acids long. V lost 3 bases to trimming and J lost 9 bases; unmatched junction nucleotides: 5. CDR3 residues: CASSFAGVWQYF. In DNA, the CDR3 is TGTGCCAGCAGTTTCGCGGGAGTGTGGCAGTACTTC.

Notes on this clonotype: The library was built for alpha chains, so this beta chain is an off-target read and its size means little. The chain couples TRBV28 to TRBJ1-5, with TRBD1 identical over 8 bases. J gave up 2 bases and V 7 bases, and 10 bases lay outside the gene matches. The CDR3 contains 16 residues. CDR1 MDHEN and CDR2 SYDVKM come from the germline V gene. CDR3 nucleotides: TGTGCCAGCACAGACAGGGGATTTTGGGGCAATCAGCCCCAGCATTTT. Translation: CASTDRGFWGNQPQHF.

The table lists this clonotype with many counts. In a library made to pick up alpha chains, this beta chain is a stray read with a size that means little. V usage is TRBV12-3 or TRBV12-4 and J usage is TRBJ2-7, with a tentative D call TRBD2 (6 bases). This CDR3 is 13 amino acids long. With 3 bases removed from V and 6 bases from J, the gap between germline ends came to 12 bases. This chain's CDR3 is CASSFGTHLEQYF. Here the CDR3 DNA reads TGTGCCAGCAGTTTCGGGACTCACCTCGAGCAGTACTTC.

This clonotype was counted ten times or more. This beta chain slipped into a library made for alpha chains as a stray read, so its size is not meaningful. The V gene is TRBV7-9, the J gene TRBJ1-1, with 8 bases fitting TRBD1. Looked up from germline, CDR1 is SEHNR and CDR2 is FQNEAQ (reference sequence). Trimming at V came to 5 bases and at J to 0 bases, leaving 5 bases not matched to a gene. CDR3 length: 15 residues. The CDR3 DNA follows: TGTGCCAGCAGCCCACAGGGGGGAGTGAACACTGAAGCTTTCTTT. This encodes CASSPQGGVNTEAFF.

This clonotype was observed at least ten times. Found in a library prepared for alpha chains, this beta chain is an off-target read, and its abundance has little meaning. This chain connects TRBV28 to TRBJ1-2; 9 bases are shared with TRBD1. Trimming at V came to 2 bases and at J to 5 bases, leaving 3 bases not matched to a gene. The CDR3 covers 14 residues. Per germline, CDR1 MDHEN and CDR2 SYDVKM. CDR3 in DNA: TGTGCCAGCAGTTTAACAGGGGGCGCTTATGGCTACACCTTC. It specifies CASSLTGGAYGYTF.

This clonotype was counted at least ten times. The library was designed around alpha chains, so this beta chain is a stray read whose abundance carries little weight. The chain couples TRBV6-1 to TRBJ2-1, with 10 bases lining up with TRBD2. Germline V gives CDR1 MNHNS, CDR2 SASEGT. The CDR3 is 16 residues long. With V trimmed by 1 base and J by 8 bases, 8 bases remained unmatched. CDR3 nucleotide sequence: TGTGCCAGCAGTGAAGGGGGTAGCGGGAGGTTCCATGAGCAGTTCTTC. This translates into CASSEGGSGRFHEQFF.

This clonotype was detected ten times or more. In a library made to pick up alpha chains, this beta chain is a stray read with a size that means little. V usage is TRBV5-6 and J usage is TRBJ1-2, with 7 bases that match TRBD1. The germline V gene has CDR1 SGHDT and CDR2 YYEEEE. With V trimmed by 4 bases and J by 6 bases, 6 bases remained unmatched. The CDR3 length is 13 residues. DNA of the CDR3: TGTGCCAGCAGCACCCGACAGGGAGATGGCTACACCTTC. Translated, it gives CASSTRQGDGYTF.

This clonotype was found many times. The library was built for alpha chains, so this beta chain is an off-target read and its size means little. The chain combines TRBV29-1 with TRBJ2-7; D is possibly TRBD2 (6 bases). The CDR3 spans 11 residues. CDR1 and CDR2 from the germline V gene are SQVTM and ANQGSEA. Trimming cost V 7 bases and J 6 bases, with 13 bases left between them. The CDR3 is CSAGLHGEQYF. CDR3 sequence (DNA): TGCAGCGCCGGACTACACGGCGAGCAGTACTTC.